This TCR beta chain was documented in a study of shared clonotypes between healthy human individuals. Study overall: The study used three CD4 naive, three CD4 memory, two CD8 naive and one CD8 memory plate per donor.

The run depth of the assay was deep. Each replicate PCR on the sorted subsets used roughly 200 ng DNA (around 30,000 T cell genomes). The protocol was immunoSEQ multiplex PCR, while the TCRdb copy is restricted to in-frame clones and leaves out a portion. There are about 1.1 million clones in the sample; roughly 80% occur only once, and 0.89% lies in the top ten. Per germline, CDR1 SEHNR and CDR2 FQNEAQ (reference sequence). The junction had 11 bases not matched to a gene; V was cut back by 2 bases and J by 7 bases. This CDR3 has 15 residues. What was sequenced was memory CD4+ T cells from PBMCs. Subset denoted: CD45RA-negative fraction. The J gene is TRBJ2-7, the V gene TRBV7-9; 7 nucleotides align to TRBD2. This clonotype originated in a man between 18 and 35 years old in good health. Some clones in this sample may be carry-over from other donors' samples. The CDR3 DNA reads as TGTGCCAGCAGCTTAAAGGGCGGGAGCTCGGGGGAGCAGTACTTC. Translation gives CASSLKGGSSGEQYF.